Sequencing of this T cell receptor (beta chain) was carried out in a study of OX40 agonist ivuxolimab in advanced cancers. Germline CDR1 reads MNHNS; CDR2 reads SASEGT. Trimming took 4 bases from V and 6 from J; bases not matched to a gene: 9. This CDR3 has 16 residues. Method: immunoSEQ multiplex PCR; TCRdb's copy keeps in-frame clones and lacks some. Found here are roughly 70,000 clones, 75% to 90% of them singletons; the top ten hold roughly 8.2%. This TCR was recovered from an adult with an advanced solid tumor such as melanoma, head and neck, liver or kidney cancer. The chain is built from TRBV6-1 and TRBJ1-5; TRBD1 agrees at 10 bases. The sample here was CD4+ or CD8+ T cells sorted from blood, taken in a trial of the OX40 agonist ivuxolimab. As DNA, the CDR3 is TGTGCCAGCAGTGCACGGGACAGGGGAAATATTCAGCCCCAGCATTTT. The encoded protein is CASSARDRGNIQPQHF.